A selection of T cell receptor beta chains follows, all from one sample in a study of blood T cell repertoires in COVID-19. The protocol was immunoSEQ multiplex PCR, while the TCRdb copy is restricted to in-frame clones and leaves out a portion. Here the sample spans fewer than 200,000 clones, about 83% being singletons. The sample consisted of PBMCs or T cells enriched from blood (not recorded which). These receptors came from a woman aged 50 to 65 in a cohort exposed to, infected with or recovered from COVID-19 (not recorded which). Both conserved end residues are part of each CDR3. A D gene is named only where the DNA matches it firmly. Where a row states a size, it is once, few, many or the class of an expanded clone; other rows omit it.

j_call v_call d_call clone_size cdr3_aa cdr3_nt
TRBJ2-7 TRBV18 - - CASSPPGEQYF TGTGCCAGCTCACCTCCGGGCGAGCAGTACTTC
TRBJ2-7 TRBV6-5 - - CASTKNSEQYF TGTGCCAGCACCAAGAACAGCGAGCAGTACTTC
TRBJ1-4 TRBV30 TRBD1 - CAWSGDRFEKLFF TGTGCCTGGAGTGGGGACAGGTTCGAAAAACTGTTTTTT
TRBJ1-3 TRBV28 - once CASTLQGRDTIYF TGTGCCAGCACCCTCCAGGGAAGGGACACCATATATTTT
TRBJ1-5 TRBV19 TRBD1 - CASSIDRGTGGASNQPQHF TGTGCCAGTAGTATAGATCGTGGGACAGGGGGCGCGAGCAATCAGCCCCAGCATTTT
TRBJ2-7 TRBV27 TRBD1 - CASKTDGTGTYEQYF TGTGCCAGCAAAACCGACGGGACAGGGACCTACGAGCAGTACTTC
TRBJ2-3 TRBV7-9 - - CASSPSSDTQYF TGTGCCAGCAGCCCTTCTTCAGATACGCAGTATTTT
TRBJ2-5 TRBV6-2/TRBV6-3 - - CASSYGALYQETQYF TGTGCCAGCAGTTACGGGGCTTTGTACCAAGAGACCCAGTACTTC
TRBJ2-4 TRBV28 - - CASSLPRGSLSGAKNIQYF TGTGCCAGCAGTTTACCTCGGGGATCCCTCTCGGGAGCCAAAAACATTCAGTACTTC
TRBJ2-1 TRBV4-3 - - CASSQAPEGPYNEQFF TGCGCCAGCAGCCAGGCCCCGGAGGGACCCTACAATGAGCAGTTCTTC
TRBJ2-3 TRBV19 - - CASSTLKPSGTDTQYF TGTGCCAGTAGTACGCTTAAGCCATCGGGCACAGATACGCAGTATTTT
TRBJ2-6 TRBV23-1 - - CASSHSLTGHPTRGANVLTF TGCGCCAGCAGTCACTCACTTACGGGACACCCGACCAGAGGGGCCAACGTCCTGACTTTC
TRBJ2-7 TRBV5-1 - - CASTRETAGGEQYF TGCGCCAGCACCCGAGAGACGGCCGGAGGGGAGCAGTACTTC
TRBJ1-6 TRBV3-1/TRBV3-2 - - CASSQDFLMNSPLHF TGTGCCAGCAGCCAAGATTTCTTAATGAATTCACCCCTCCACTTT
TRBJ2-5 TRBV28 - - CASRNPSARLSTQYF TGTGCCAGCAGGAACCCTAGCGCCCGTCTGTCGACCCAGTACTTC
TRBJ2-3 TRBV6-5 - once CASRWGEEADTQYF TGTGCCAGCCGGTGGGGAGAGGAAGCAGATACGCAGTATTTT
TRBJ2-7 TRBV7-2 - few CASTALASSYEQYF TGTGCCAGCACCGCCCTAGCGAGCTCCTACGAGCAGTACTTC
TRBJ1-1 TRBV30 - - CAWTTEPNTEAFF TGTGCCTGGACGACTGAGCCGAACACTGAAGCTTTCTTT
TRBJ1-5 TRBV2 TRBD1 - CASNQGQGAVGNQPQHF TGTGCCAGCAACCAAGGACAGGGGGCAGTCGGCAATCAGCCCCAGCATTTT
TRBJ2-3 TRBV18 TRBD1 - CASSPGDRGLADTQYF TGTGCCAGCTCACCAGGGGACAGGGGTTTGGCAGATACGCAGTATTTT
TRBJ2-2 TRBV2 TRBD1 - CASIADRGKAGELFF TGTGCCAGCATCGCGGACAGGGGAAAGGCCGGGGAGCTGTTTTTT
TRBJ1-3 TRBV30 - once CAWTRMISGNTIYF TGTGCCTGGACGAGGATGATCTCTGGAAACACCATATATTTT
TRBJ1-6 TRBV28 TRBD1 few CASSSLRRTGGTIHF TGTGCCAGCAGTTCTTTGAGGAGGACAGGGGGGACAATCCACTTT
TRBJ2-7 TRBV3-1/TRBV3-2 - - CASSQSFDSLYEQYF TGTGCCAGCAGCCAGAGTTTCGACAGCCTCTACGAGCAGTACTTC
TRBJ2-7 TRBV30 - - CAWSRRDTPYEQYF TGTGCCTGGAGTCGCCGGGATACCCCCTACGAGCAGTACTTC
TRBJ1-5 TRBV28 TRBD1 - CASSFYGTESNQPQHF TGTGCCAGCAGTTTTTATGGGACAGAATCCAATCAGCCCCAGCATTTT
TRBJ1-1 TRBV5-8 - - CASSIRDTLQDTEAFF TGTGCCAGCAGCATACGGGACACCCTCCAAGACACTGAAGCTTTCTTT
TRBJ1-1 TRBV6-2/TRBV6-3 - - CASSTTGSNTEAFF TGTGCCAGCAGCACCACAGGGTCGAACACTGAAGCTTTCTTT
TRBJ1-1 TRBV5-4 TRBD1 - CASSLIRGNEAFF TGTGCCAGCAGCTTGATCAGGGGGAATGAAGCTTTCTTT
TRBJ1-3 TRBV5-5 TRBD1 - CASSLGIGTGSSGNTIYF TGTGCCAGCAGCTTGGGGATAGGGACAGGGAGCTCTGGAAACACCATATATTTT
TRBJ2-2 TRBV18 - - CASSPSPPTTGELFF TGTGCCAGCTCACCAAGCCCTCCAACCACCGGGGAGCTGTTTTTT
TRBJ1-6 TRBV7-9 TRBD1 - CASSPRTGDSYNSPLHF TGTGCCAGCAGCCCCCGGACAGGAGACTCCTATAATTCACCCCTCCACTTT
TRBJ2-1 TRBV2 - - CASSADRNLIF TGTGCCAGCAGCGCCGACAGGAATTTGATCTTC
TRBJ2-2 TRBV28 TRBD2 - CASSWGGGYTGELFF TGTGCCAGCAGTTGGGGCGGGGGGTACACCGGGGAGCTGTTTTTT
TRBJ2-2 TRBV7-3 - - CASSLEMSGSGELFF TGTGCCAGCAGCTTAGAGATGTCAGGGTCCGGGGAGCTGTTTTTT
TRBJ2-7 TRBV28 - - CASKSHPSYEQYF TGTGCCAGCAAATCTCATCCGAGTTACGAGCAGTACTTC
TRBJ2-7 TRBV5-1 TRBD1 - CASSDRGFHEQYF TGCGCCAGCAGTGACAGGGGATTCCACGAGCAGTACTTC
TRBJ2-7 TRBV15 - many CATIEPPRTKSYEQYF TGTGCCACCATCGAACCCCCCCGGACAAAATCCTACGAGCAGTACTTC
TRBJ1-6 TRBV6-2/TRBV6-3 TRBD1 - CASSYVRQGGNSPLHF TGTGCCAGCAGTTACGTCCGACAGGGGGGGAATTCACCCCTCCACTTT
TRBJ1-4 TRBV29-1 - - CSVVMGGNEKLFF TGCAGCGTTGTGATGGGGGGGAATGAAAAACTGTTTTTT
TRBJ1-3 TRBV19 TRBD1 once CASSPGQYSGNTIYF TGTGCCAGTAGCCCGGGACAGTACTCTGGAAACACCATATATTTT
TRBJ2-4 TRBV19 - - CASSTGPGLAKNIQYF TGTGCCAGTAGTACCGGCCCGGGATTAGCCAAAAACATTCAGTACTTC
TRBJ2-7 TRBV13 - - CASSSPRRGLTYEQYF TGTGCCAGCAGCTCCCCCCGGCGGGGATTAACCTACGAGCAGTACTTC
TRBJ2-5 TRBV6-5 TRBD2 once CASIRTSGRETQYF TGTGCCAGCATCCGGACTAGCGGGAGGGAGACCCAGTACTTC
TRBJ1-1 TRBV6-6 - - CASSYSVRNTEAFF TGTGCCAGCAGTTATTCCGTGAGGAACACTGAAGCTTTCTTT
TRBJ1-4 TRBV19 TRBD1 - CASSVGQGQREKLFF TGTGCCAGTAGTGTTGGACAGGGGCAGAGGGAAAAACTGTTTTTT
TRBJ1-4 TRBV30 TRBD1 - CAWEPTGTGLQKLFF TGTGCCTGGGAGCCGACCGGGACAGGCCTCCAAAAACTGTTTTTT
TRBJ2-1 TRBV7-9 TRBD2 - CASSANAGLAGNEQFF TGTGCCAGCAGCGCCAATGCGGGACTAGCCGGCAATGAGCAGTTCTTC
TRBJ2-7 TRBV4-1 TRBD1 - CASSPRQGIREQYF TGCGCCAGCAGCCCCAGACAGGGTATTCGGGAGCAGTACTTC
TRBJ1-2 TRBV7-3 TRBD1 - CASSSRDRGRLTF TGTGCCAGCAGCAGCCGGGACAGGGGGCGTTTAACCTTC
TRBJ2-2 TRBV6-4 - few CASRTPPSVNSRENTGELFF TGTGCCAGCAGGACCCCACCGTCAGTCAACTCCAGGGAAAACACCGGGGAGCTGTTTTTT
TRBJ1-5 TRBV29-1 - - CSVWRYGQPQHF TGCAGCGTTTGGAGGTATGGTCAGCCCCAGCATTTT
TRBJ2-5 TRBV10-2 TRBD2 - CASSDIGREKETQYF TGCGCCAGCAGTGATATAGGGCGGGAGAAGGAGACCCAGTACTTC
TRBJ2-7 TRBV28 TRBD1 - CASIAGTAKYEQYF TGTGCCAGCATCGCCGGGACAGCTAAATACGAGCAGTACTTC